These T cell receptor beta chains were read from a single sample in a study of cytomegalovirus exposure and HLA in healthy donors. The assay was immunoSEQ multiplex PCR, and TCRdb's table has in-frame clones only and misses some. The sample shows roughly 110,000 clones, roughly 70% of them seen only once. The sample was PBMCs. These receptors came from a male donor in good health and CMV-seropositive. Each CDR3 is given with its conserved first and last residue. The D gene is left open where the match is weak. Some rows have no size entry. The others give once, few or many, or a class for an expanded clone.

d_call,j_call,v_call,clone_size,cdr3_nt,cdr3_aa
TRBD2,TRBJ2-1,TRBV5-1,once,TGCGCCAGCAGCTTGAGACTAGCGGGACAAAATGAGCAGTTCTTC,CASSLRLAGQNEQFF
TRBD2,TRBJ2-1,TRBV4-2,.,TGTGCCAGCAGCCAAACCGGGACTAGCGGACGGGGTGGGCAGTTCTTC,CASSQTGTSGRGGQFF
TRBD1,TRBJ1-1,TRBV9,.,TGTGCCAGCAGCGCAGGACAGGGGATGGCTTTCTTT,CASSAGQGMAFF
.,TRBJ1-5,TRBV19,.,TGTGCCATCCCACCGCCAGGGTGGGATCAGCCCCAGCATTTT,CAIPPPGWDQPQHF
.,TRBJ2-7,TRBV27,.,TGTGCCAGCAATCCCACATTCTCCCTACGAGGGCAGTACTTC,CASNPTFSLRGQYF
TRBD1,TRBJ1-1,TRBV2,.,TGTGCCAGCAAGCGACAGGGGGCCCTAAGAGAAGCTTTCTTT,CASKRQGALREAFF
.,TRBJ1-1,TRBV29-1,.,TGCAGCGTTGATCGCAGGTTCACTGAAGCTTTCTTT,CSVDRRFTEAFF
TRBD1,TRBJ1-2,TRBV29-1,.,TGCAGCGTTGAAGAAGCGACAGGGAGTAGTGGCTACCCCTTC,CSVEEATGSSGYPF
TRBD2,TRBJ2-3,TRBV4-2,.,TGTGCCAGCAGCCAAGATACCCTAGCGGGAGCCGATACGCAGTATTTT,CASSQDTLAGADTQYF
.,TRBJ2-3,TRBV6-5,.,TGTGCCAGCAAGCCCGTTAGCACAGATACGCAGTATTTT,CASKPVSTDTQYF
.,TRBJ2-3,TRBV9,.,TGTGCCAGCAGCGTAGTGGCGGGGGCCCTCCCAGATACGCAGTATTTT,CASSVVAGALPDTQYF
.,TRBJ2-5,TRBV19,.,TGTGCCAGTAGTGTCCCCGGGTTCCAAGAGACCCAGTACTTC,CASSVPGFQETQYF
.,TRBJ2-1,TRBV29-1,few,TGCAGCGTTGATCTACAGCAAAATGAGCAGTTCTTC,CSVDLQQNEQFF
TRBD2,TRBJ2-1,TRBV7-2,.,TGTGCCAGCAGCCCCGGGACTAGCAGGAAGTTCTTC,CASSPGTSRKFF
.,TRBJ2-2,TRBV4-3,.,TGCGCCAGCAGCCAAGATCGCCAGGGCGACACCGGGGAGCTGTTTTTT,CASSQDRQGDTGELFF
.,TRBJ1-2,TRBV28,.,TGTGCCAGCAGTTTATCCCAGGGGTATCAAGGCTATGGCTACACCTTC,CASSLSQGYQGYGYTF
.,TRBJ1-5,TRBV28,.,TGTGCCAGCACATGGGGGCAGCATAGCAATCAGCCCCAGAATTTT,CASTWGQHSNQPQNF
TRBD1,TRBJ2-7,TRBV5-6,few,TGTGCCAGCAGCCCCGGGACAGGGGCTACCGAGCAGTACTTC,CASSPGTGATEQYF
.,TRBJ2-1,TRBV19,.,TGTGCCAGTAGTATTAGTAATACAGTCAATGAGCAGTTCTTC,CASSISNTVNEQFF
.,TRBJ1-3,TRBV7-2,few,TGTGCCAGCAGCTTAGCAGCGGACAGTACTGGAAACACCATATATTTT,CASSLAADSTGNTIYF
TRBD1,TRBJ1-1,TRBV6-1,.,TGTGCCAGCAGTGGGCGACAGGGGGTCAACACTGAAGCTTTCTTT,CASSGRQGVNTEAFF
.,TRBJ1-6,TRBV14,.,TGTGCCAGCAGTGAGTGGAGAAATTCACCCCTCCACTTT,CASSEWRNSPLHF
TRBD2,TRBJ2-1,TRBV4-3,few,TGCGCCAGCAGCCAAGAACCTAGCGGGGCCATCAATGAGCAGTTCTTC,CASSQEPSGAINEQFF
.,TRBJ2-2,TRBV28,.,TGTGCCAGCAGTTTATCCCTAATACACACCGGGGAGCTGTTTTTT,CASSLSLIHTGELFF
.,TRBJ1-4,TRBV7-2,few,TGTGCCAGCAGCTCCACAGAAAAACTGTTTTTT,CASSSTEKLFF
.,TRBJ2-7,TRBV4-2,.,TGTGCCAGCAGCCAAGATTTAGGTGTAACAGGGCAGTACTTC,CASSQDLGVTGQYF
.,TRBJ2-3,TRBV7-9,.,TGTGCCAGCAGGAATCCAGGGAATACGCAGTATTTT,CASRNPGNTQYF
.,TRBJ2-7,TRBV6-5,.,TGTGCCAGCAGTTCGCCGACTGAACATCTTTCCTACGAGCAGTACTTC,CASSSPTEHLSYEQYF
.,TRBJ1-2,TRBV4-3,.,TGCGCCAGCAGCCAAGATCCAGGGGACTATGGCTACCCCTTC,CASSQDPGDYGYPF
.,TRBJ1-6,TRBV7-9,.,TGTGCCAGCAGCTTAATGTCAGGCGATAATTCACCCCTCCACTTT,CASSLMSGDNSPLHF
.,TRBJ1-3,TRBV10-3,.,TGTGCCATCAGTGAGTCGATACTAAACACCATATATTTT,CAISESILNTIYF
.,TRBJ2-2,TRBV5-1,.,TGCGCCAGCATCGCCCAGGAGGCAGGGGGAGGCGGGGAGCTGTTTTTT,CASIAQEAGGGGELFF
.,TRBJ1-2,TRBV5-1,.,TGCGCCAGCAGGATCACCCCAGAGGCAGGGTCCTATGGCTACACCTTC,CASRITPEAGSYGYTF
TRBD1,TRBJ1-5,TRBV6-5,.,TGTGCCAGCAGTTCTCAGGGACAGGGGGTTAATCAGCCCCAGCATTTT,CASSSQGQGVNQPQHF
.,TRBJ2-7,TRBV28,.,TGTGCCAGCAGTTTATTTAAAGGTTCTGGGACACGCGAGCAGTACTTC,CASSLFKGSGTREQYF
TRBD2,TRBJ2-5,TRBV7-2,.,TGTGCCAGCAGCTTACCTGGCGGGAGGATGGGGACCCAGTACTTC,CASSLPGGRMGTQYF
TRBD1,TRBJ1-2,TRBV25-1,.,TGTGCCAGCTGTAAGACAGGGGGCTACTATGGCTACACCTTC,CASCKTGGYYGYTF
.,TRBJ2-1,TRBV30,.,TGTGCCTGGAGTGTACTGGGGGGGGCGTCGGTTGAAGAGCAGTTCTTC,CAWSVLGGASVEEQFF
.,TRBJ2-5,TRBV5-1,.,TGCGCCAGCACGGACTCGCAAGAGACCCAGTACTTC,CASTDSQETQYF
.,TRBJ2-7,TRBV27,.,TGTGCCAGCAGTTCGAGTTCCTACGAGCAGTACTTC,CASSSSSYEQYF
.,TRBJ2-3,TRBV9,few,TGTGCCAGCAGCGCACGGACAGCTTCTTCCACAGATACGCAGTATTTT,CASSARTASSTDTQYF
TRBD1,TRBJ2-7,TRBV4-2,.,TGTGCCAGCAGCGAGGGACAGGGGCCCTACGAGCAGTACTTC,CASSEGQGPYEQYF
TRBD1,TRBJ1-1,TRBV19,.,TGTGCCAGTGCCGGGACAGGGGAGACTGAAGCTTTCTTT,CASAGTGETEAFF
TRBD1,TRBJ1-6,TRBV28,once,TGTGCCAGCAGTTGGGCAGGGGGTAATTCACCCCTCCACTTT,CASSWAGGNSPLHF
TRBD2,TRBJ2-5,TRBV4-3,.,TGCGCCAGCAGCCAAGATCGCGGCGGGAGGGAGACCCAGTACTTC,CASSQDRGGRETQYF
TRBD2,TRBJ2-3,TRBV7-6,.,TGTGCCAGCAGCTTAGAAGCGTCACTAGCGGGAGATACGCAGTATTTT,CASSLEASLAGDTQYF